The 31 T cell receptor beta chains below come from one sample, sequenced in a study of T cells after yellow fever vaccination. In TCRdb, the 5' RACE reads were re-called with MiXCR into one record per CDR3 protein. The sample consists of some 350,000 distinct CDR3 sequences, almost 4% of them appearing once. The sequenced sample was PBMCs, obtained 5 days after the yellow fever booster vaccination. Receptor source: a man aged 18 to 30 who received the YFV17D yellow fever vaccine.

This clonotype has ten or more counts. The chain joins TRBV7-8 to TRBJ1-1; D not certain. Trimming shortened V by 2 bases and J by 1 base, and 20 bases separated the two germline ends. The germline gives CDR1 SGHVS, CDR2 FQNEAQ. This CDR3 spans 18 amino acids. The CDR3 here is CASSLFGRTEGRNTEAFF. For the CDR3, the DNA is TGTGCCAGCAGCTTATTTGGTAGGACCGAAGGTCGGAACACTGAAGCTTTCTTT.

This clonotype rates as medium-sized. The chain combines TRBV28 with TRBJ1-2; the D is unclear. The germline CDR1 and CDR2 sequences are MDHEN and SYDVKM. V shed 3 bases and J shed 8 bases, with 19 bases lying between them. This CDR3 has 15 amino acids. In DNA, the CDR3 is TGTGCCAGCAGTTTGATCCCCGGTCCGAGTGGCGGCTACACCTTC. It translates to CASSLIPGPSGGYTF.

At least ten counts were recorded for this clonotype. The gene calls are TRBV28 and TRBJ1-4, with D perhaps matching TRBD1 (6 bases). Per germline, CDR1 MDHEN and CDR2 SYDVKM. The CDR3 sequence is 13 residues long. Trimming cost V 6 bases and J 13 bases, with 18 bases left between them. CDR3 sequence (DNA): TGTGCCAGCAGCGAACAGGGCGGGTTTGGACTGTTTTTT. Its translation is CASSEQGGFGLFF.

The chain uses TRBV14 and TRBJ2-1; 9 bases map to TRBD1. CDR3 size: 15 residues. J lost 8 bases, V lost 2 bases, and 7 bases had no gene match. The germline CDR1 and CDR2 sequences are SGHDN and FVKESK. The CDR3: CASSQPRTGAYEQFF. The CDR3 coding sequence is TGTGCCAGCAGCCAACCCAGGACAGGGGCCTATGAGCAGTTCTTC.

In the case of this clonotype: Relative to the germline gene, one junction end is altered; a read error may explain this. The gene calls are TRBV27 and TRBJ2-7; TRBD2 is a possible D gene (7 bases). CDR1 is MNHEY, CDR2 SMNVEV, per germline (reference sequence). CDR3 length: 14 residues. The CDR3 DNA follows: TGTGCCAGCAGTTTCCGTCTGGGGGGGGCAGTTCGCTTCTTC. It encodes CASSFRLGGAVRFF.

This clonotype was seen a handful of times. The V gene is TRBV28, the J gene TRBJ1-2; D gene unclear. Germline-derived CDR1 and CDR2 are MDHEN and SYDVKM. The CDR3 length is 13 residues. Trimming removed 7 bases from V and 4 bases from J, with 13 bases in between. The CDR3 bases are TGTGCCAGCATTCGGATGGGGAGCTATGGCTACACCTTC. Translated: CASIRMGSYGYTF.

This clonotype was detected only a few times. V gene TRBV7-9 combines with J gene TRBJ2-7; a possible D gene is TRBD2 (7 bases). The CDR3 has 14 residues. Germline lookup yields CDR1 SEHNR and CDR2 FQNEAQ (reference sequence). The V end lost 4 bases, the J end lost 2 bases, and 12 bases lay between the germline ends. In DNA form, the CDR3 reads TGTGCCAGCAGCTGGGAGGGGGAGCCCTACGAGCAGTACGTC. This translates into CASSWEGEPYEQYV.

The V call is TRBV21-1, the J call TRBJ1-2. TRBV21-1 is noted as a pseudogene. The CDR3 sequence is 17 residues long. The CDR3 DNA reads as TGTGCCAGCAGCAAAGCACGGTGGGAGGGCAGGGTCTATGGCTACACCTTC. Residues: CASSKARWEGRVYGYTF.

The V gene is TRBV29-1, the J gene TRBJ2-1; D uncertain. Per germline, CDR1 SQVTM and CDR2 ANQGSEA. The V and J ends lost 0 bases and 0 bases respectively, with 9 bases between them. This CDR3 is built from 15 residues. CDR3 residues: CSVEDLKSSYNEQFF. The CDR3 DNA follows: TGCAGCGTTGAAGACTTGAAGAGCTCCTACAATGAGCAGTTCTTC.

The chain has TRBV7-2 and TRBJ2-3, with a weak D call TRBD2 (5 bases). V was cut by 5 bases and J by 3 bases, with 21 bases left in between. CDR1 SGHTA and CDR2 FQGNSA come from the germline V gene. The CDR3 loop spans 17 amino acids. The CDR3 is CASSRHPDGGTTDTQYF. The CDR3 DNA follows: TGTGCCAGCAGCCGACATCCGGACGGAGGAACTACAGATACGCAGTATTTT.

This clonotype has a count of ten or more. The rearrangement links TRBV5-6 to TRBJ1-4; D possibly corresponds to TRBD1 (5 bases). The CDR3 is made up of 16 amino acids. V was cut by 1 base and J by 5 bases, with 15 bases left in between. From germline, CDR1 is SGHDT and CDR2 YYEEEE. CDR3 amino acids: CASSLLGPGGNEKLFF. CDR3 nucleotide sequence: TGTGCCAGCAGCTTGCTTGGTCCCGGGGGAAATGAAAAACTGTTTTTT.

This clonotype was counted ten times or more. The chain combines TRBV7-2 with TRBJ1-4, with D unclear. Trimming removed 5 bases from V and 5 bases from J, with 9 bases in between. The CDR3 runs 13 residues. Looked up from germline, CDR1 is SGHTA and CDR2 is FQGNSA. The CDR3 reads CASSPPGNEKLFF. DNA of the CDR3: TGTGCCAGCAGCCCCCCGGGGAATGAAAAACTGTTTTTT.

The rearrangement joins TRBV11-3 to TRBJ1-1; perhaps TRBD1 as D (5 bases). CDR1 is SGHNT, CDR2 YENEEA, per germline. The CDR3 runs to 17 residues. Deletions cut 5 bases from V and 10 bases from J, with 29 bases between. The CDR3 loop reads CASSLIHETGTERGAFF. The CDR3 region has the DNA TGTGCCAGCAGCCTAATCCACGAAACCGGGACCGAGAGGGGAGCTTTCTTT.

This clonotype was seen at least ten times. The chain couples TRBV6-5 to TRBJ2-5, with 7 bases that match TRBD1. Trimming at V came to 6 bases and at J to 5 bases, leaving 9 bases not matched to a gene. CDR3 length: 14 residues. Germline V gene data show CDR1 as MNHEY and CDR2 as SVGAGI. The CDR3 is CASRQGQLGETQYF. Here the CDR3 DNA reads TGTGCCAGCAGACAGGGACAGTTGGGCGAGACCCAGTACTTC.

The rearrangement links TRBV4-1 to TRBJ2-7; 9 nucleotides match TRBD2. The trim removed 7 bases at V and 4 bases at J, leaving 8 bases unmatched. The germline gives CDR1 MGHRA, CDR2 YSYEKL. This CDR3 is 14 amino acids long. CDR3 bases: TGCGCCAGCAAGCTCGCTAGCGGGGATTACGAGCAGTACTTC. Its protein product is CASKLASGDYEQYF.

The chain carries TRBV6-5 and TRBJ1-6; 8 bases map to TRBD1. Germline-derived CDR1 and CDR2 are MNHEY and SVGAGI. This CDR3 has 18 amino acids. With V trimmed by 0 bases and J by 3 bases, 7 bases remained unmatched. The CDR3 DNA follows: TGTGCCAGCAGTTACTCTCCGGGACAGGTTTTCTATAATTCACCCCTCCACTTT. It translates to CASSYSPGQVFYNSPLHF.

The chain uses TRBV7-2 and TRBJ2-4; 9 nucleotides match TRBD2. CDR3 length: 17 residues. V shed 8 bases, J shed 7 bases, and the junction held 18 bases outside the gene matches. In germline, CDR1 is SGHTA, CDR2 FQGNSA. The CDR3 loop is CASAFIALAGPINIQYF. CDR3 nucleotide sequence: TGTGCCAGCGCTTTTATAGCCCTAGCGGGGCCGATCAACATTCAGTACTTC.

The chain has TRBV7-9 and TRBJ1-2; TRBD1 is a possible D gene (5 bases). V gave up 5 bases and J gave up 8 bases, with 24 bases separating them. The germline CDR1 and CDR2 sequences are SEHNR and FQNEAQ (reference sequence). The CDR3 spans 16 residues. As DNA, the CDR3 is TGTGCCAGCAGCCAAGACTACAGGTCCCGAGGGAAGGGCTACACCTTC. Amino acid sequence: CASSQDYRSRGKGYTF.

This clonotype was recorded many times. This rearrangement joins TRBV7-2 to TRBJ1-1; TRBD1 might be the D (5 bases). The germline V and J ends were trimmed by 0 bases and 0 bases, with 8 bases remaining between them. The CDR3 runs to 15 residues. Germline CDR1 and CDR2: SGHTA and FQGNSA. CDR3 in amino acids: CASSLAGAMNTEAFF. The CDR3, as DNA: TGTGCCAGCAGCTTAGCAGGGGCCATGAACACTGAAGCTTTCTTT.

Ten or more counts support this clonotype. V is TRBV7-2 and J is TRBJ2-3, with 12 bases fitting TRBD2. The CDR3 loop spans 16 amino acids. With V trimmed by 5 bases and J by 0 bases, 3 bases remained unmatched. The germline V gene encodes CDR1 SGHTA and CDR2 FQGNSA. Written as DNA, the CDR3 is TGTGCCAGCAGCCCTAGCGGGGGGGCCAGCACAGATACGCAGTATTTT. Protein product: CASSPSGGASTDTQYF.

The chain has TRBV9 and TRBJ2-2, with a possible D match to TRBD1 (5 bases). Germline CDR1 and CDR2: SGDLS and YYNGEE. V lost 0 bases to trimming and J lost 1 base, with 10 bases between them. There are 16 residues in the CDR3. The CDR3, as DNA: TGTGCCAGCAGCGTAGCAGGGTATGGGAACACCGGGGAGCTGTTTTTT. This gives the protein CASSVAGYGNTGELFF.

This clonotype was seen at least ten times. The gene calls are TRBV6-5 and TRBJ1-1; unclear D gene. The V end lost 4 bases, the J end lost 6 bases, and 12 bases lay between the germline ends. Germline V gene lookup returns CDR1 MNHEY and CDR2 SVGAGI. The CDR3 contains 13 residues. CDR3 region: CASSSLRGPEAFF. The DNA for the CDR3 is TGTGCCAGCAGTTCCCTGAGAGGGCCTGAAGCTTTCTTT.

This clonotype was detected ten times or more. This rearrangement joins TRBV21-1 to TRBJ2-7; the D call of TRBD1 is as the table states it, not checked on the DNA. TRBV21-1 corresponds to a pseudogene. This CDR3 has 14 amino acids. In DNA, the CDR3 is TGTGCCAGCAGTAACCGGGACAGGGACTACGAGCAGTACTTC. This gives the protein CASSNRDRDYEQYF.

This clonotype was picked up a small number of times. The chain is built from TRBV20-1 and TRBJ2-7, with 8 bases aligning to TRBD2. V dropped 3 bases and J dropped 2; count of bases not matched to a gene: 6. The germline V gene encodes CDR1 DFQATT and CDR2 SNEGSKA (reference sequence). CDR3 length equals 14 residues. CDR3 sequence: CSARWRGATYEQYF. The CDR3 region has the DNA TGCAGTGCTAGGTGGCGGGGGGCTACCTACGAGCAGTACTTC.

This clonotype was observed at least ten times. The chain couples TRBV5-1 to TRBJ2-3, with 8 nucleotides matching TRBD1. With 6 bases clipped from V and 1 base from J, the junction kept 7 bases outside the gene matches. There are 15 residues in the CDR3. CDR1 and CDR2 from the germline V gene are SGHRS and YFSETQ. In DNA form, the CDR3 reads TGCGCCAGCACCTCAGGGGGCGGGGGCACAGATACGCAGTATTTT. Its protein is CASTSGGGGTDTQYF.

This clonotype was found a few times. The chain has TRBV11-2 and TRBJ2-3, with TRBD1 matching 7 bases. CDR1 and CDR2 (germline): SGHAT, FQNNGV. The V segment lost 4 bases and the J segment 2 bases; nucleotides outside the gene matches: 12. This CDR3 has 17 residues. The CDR3 nucleotides read TGTGCCAGCAGCTCCCGAGATCCTACAGGGGACACAGATACGCAGTATTTT. Its protein product is CASSSRDPTGDTDTQYF.

The chain uses TRBV7-9 and TRBJ2-7; D is ambiguous. V was trimmed by 1 base and J by 9 bases, leaving 10 bases between them. The CDR3 is made up of 12 amino acids. Germline V lookup: CDR1 SEHNR, CDR2 FQNEAQ (reference sequence). DNA for the CDR3: TGTGCCAGCAGCTTAGAAGGCGTAGGGCAGTACTTC. Its translation is CASSLEGVGQYF. Full variable domain (outside the CDR3, taken from reference TRBV7-9 and TRBJ2-7): DTGVSQNPRHKITKRGQNVTFRCDPISEHNRLYWYRQTLGQGPEFLTYFQNEAQLEKSRLLSDRFSAERPKGSFSTLEIQRTEQGDSAMYLCASSLEGVGQYFGPGTRLTVT.

This clonotype was detected a few times. The rearrangement links TRBV6-1 to TRBJ2-7; perhaps D is TRBD1 or TRBD2 (6 bases each). The V end lost 6 bases, the J end lost 6 bases, and 18 bases lay between the germline ends. The CDR3 is 14 amino acids. Germline V gene sequence: CDR1 MNHNS, CDR2 SASEGT. This chain's CDR3 is CASSPPVGGSEQYV. The CDR3 DNA follows: TGTGCCAGCAGCCCCCCCGTCGGGGGCTCCGAGCAGTACGTC.

This chain joins TRBV4-2 and TRBJ1-4; maybe TRBD1 (5 bases). The V end lost 4 bases, the J end lost 2 bases, and 14 bases lay between the germline ends. The V gene's germline CDR1 is LGHNA and CDR2 YNFKEQ. The CDR3 totals 16 residues. CDR3 bases: TGTGCCAGCAGCCGGAGAGGGGACTCGACTAATGAAAAACTGTTTTTT. It yields the protein CASSRRGDSTNEKLFF.

The chain combines TRBV5-1 with TRBJ2-3; 14 bases agree with TRBD2. The germline V gene encodes CDR1 SGHRS and CDR2 YFSETQ. This CDR3 has 16 amino acids. V was pared by 8 bases and J by 2 bases, with 7 bases of the junction left unmatched. CDR3 DNA sequence: TGCGCCAGAAACCGACTAGCGGGGGGGACCACAGATACGCAGTATTTT. It yields the protein CARNRLAGGTTDTQYF.

This clonotype has ten or more counts. V gene TRBV4-3 combines with J gene TRBJ1-4, with D hard to call. The CDR3 runs 15 residues. Germline CDR1 is LGHNA and CDR2 is YSLEER. V was clipped by 0 bases and J by 4 bases, with 9 bases between them. For the CDR3, the DNA is TGCGCCAGCAGCCAAGATCGAGCAGATAATGAAAAACTGTTTTTT. It is translated as CASSQDRADNEKLFF.